Listed below are T cell receptor beta chains from one sample, sequenced in a study of blood T cells in healthy people across ages. Each CDR3 protein gets one entry after TCRdb re-called the 5' RACE reads with MiXCR. The sample holds some 320,000 distinct CDR3 sequences, around 29% seen once. Sequenced: blood. The receptors stem from a woman in her 70s in good health. CDR3s leave out the opening cysteine and the closing phenylalanine or tryptophan. Each record gives: D gene, V gene, J gene, CDR3 protein. A D gene is named only where the DNA matches it firmly.

D gene: TRBD1; V gene: TRBV7-7; J gene: TRBJ1-4; CDR3 protein: ASSQTGNGGEKLF
D gene: NA; V gene: TRBV6-4; J gene: NA; CDR3 protein: ASSVGGQGGNEQF
D gene: NA; V gene: TRBV7-2; J gene: TRBJ1-2; CDR3 protein: ASSLEMTGSYYGYT
D gene: NA; V gene: TRBV11-2; J gene: TRBJ2-2; CDR3 protein: ASSFVRGTGELF
D gene: NA; V gene: TRBV6-6; J gene: TRBJ2-2; CDR3 protein: ASSSGITGELF
D gene: TRBD1; V gene: TRBV6-5; J gene: TRBJ2-7; CDR3 protein: ASSPTGQGRSYEQY
D gene: TRBD1; V gene: TRBV18; J gene: TRBJ1-5; CDR3 protein: ATTGGLEQPQH
D gene: TRBD1; V gene: TRBV10-3; J gene: NA; CDR3 protein: AISEEQGVSNEQF
D gene: NA; V gene: TRBV7-2; J gene: TRBJ2-1; CDR3 protein: ASSSASSYNEQF
D gene: NA; V gene: TRBV28; J gene: TRBJ2-4; CDR3 protein: ASSSALLGENIQY
D gene: TRBD2; V gene: TRBV4-1; J gene: TRBJ2-7; CDR3 protein: ASSQVVSGRNEQY
D gene: NA; V gene: TRBV5-1; J gene: TRBJ1-1; CDR3 protein: ASSLAYGGSGTEAF